This entry is about one T cell receptor beta chain. The data originate from a study of blood T cell repertoires in COVID-19. Study context: Sources were T cells, B-cell-depleted T cells, or PBMCs; the material itself was cDNA or gDNA.

The CDR3 runs 14 residues. J gave up 4 bases and V 5 bases, and 5 bases lay outside the gene matches. CDR1 SEHNR and CDR2 FQNEAQ come from the germline V gene (reference sequence). Study processing details: Amplified reference gene primers provided the basis for estimating nucleated cell counts. Clones were sequenced by immunoSEQ multiplex PCR, and TCRdb holds only the in-frame ones, with some missing. That table supplies the V and J calls and clone size; D and trimming were determined from the DNA. The table lists over 350,000 clones, approximately 90% of them singletons. Participants spanned ages about 18 to 90 years and resided in about 25 US areas. Categorization into cohorts depended on clinical history that participants reported.

The sample comprised PBMCs or T cells enriched from blood (not recorded which). V and J are TRBV7-9 and TRBJ2-3; 8 bases align to TRBD1. This receptor was obtained from a woman under 40 with acute COVID-19. In DNA, the CDR3 is TGTGCCAGCAGCACCGGGACAGGACCAGATACGCAGTATTTT. Protein: CASSTGTGPDTQYF.